This paragraph reports one T cell receptor (beta chain). J gave up 3 bases and V 0 bases, and 6 bases lay outside the gene matches. Germline V gene sequence: CDR1 SGHNT, CDR2 YYREEE (reference sequence). The CDR3 is 15 amino acids. TCRdb re-analysed the reads in MiXCR, keeping a single row per CDR3 protein. The sample consists of roughly 500,000 distinct CDR3 sequences, around 11% of them appearing once. This sample stems from a study of T cell repertoires in cytomegalovirus infection. The clonotype originates from a human donor in good health (CMV status not recorded). Some clones in this sample may be carry-over from other donors' samples. Sequences were obtained from PBMCs. V usage is TRBV5-4 and J usage is TRBJ2-7; 7 bases line up with TRBD1. CDR3 in DNA: TGTGCCAGCAGCTTGGGATCGGGACAGAACTACGAGCAGTACTTC. This codes for CASSLGSGQNYEQYF.